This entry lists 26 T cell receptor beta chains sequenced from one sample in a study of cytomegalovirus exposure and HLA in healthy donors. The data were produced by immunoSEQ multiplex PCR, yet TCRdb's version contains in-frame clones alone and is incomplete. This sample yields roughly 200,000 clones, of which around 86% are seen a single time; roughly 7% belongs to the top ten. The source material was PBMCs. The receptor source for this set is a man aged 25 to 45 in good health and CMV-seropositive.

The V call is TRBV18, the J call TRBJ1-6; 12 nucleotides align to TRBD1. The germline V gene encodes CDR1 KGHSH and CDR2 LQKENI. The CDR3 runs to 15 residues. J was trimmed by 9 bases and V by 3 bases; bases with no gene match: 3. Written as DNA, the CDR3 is TGTGCCAGCTCACCGACGGGACAGGGGGCTTCACCCCTCCACTTT. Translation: CASSPTGQGASPLHF.

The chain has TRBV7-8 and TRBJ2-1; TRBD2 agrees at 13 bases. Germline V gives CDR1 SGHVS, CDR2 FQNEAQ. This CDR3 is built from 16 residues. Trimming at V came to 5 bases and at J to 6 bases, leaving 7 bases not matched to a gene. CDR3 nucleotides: TGTGCCAGCAGCCCGCTCGGGACTAGCGGGGCCAATGAGCAGTTCTTC. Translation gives CASSPLGTSGANEQFF.

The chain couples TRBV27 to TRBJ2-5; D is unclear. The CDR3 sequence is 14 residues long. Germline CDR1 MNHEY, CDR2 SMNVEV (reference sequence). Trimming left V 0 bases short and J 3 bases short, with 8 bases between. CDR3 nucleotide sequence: TGTGCCAGCAGTTTATCTCCCACAGAAGAGACCCAGTACTTC. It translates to CASSLSPTEETQYF.

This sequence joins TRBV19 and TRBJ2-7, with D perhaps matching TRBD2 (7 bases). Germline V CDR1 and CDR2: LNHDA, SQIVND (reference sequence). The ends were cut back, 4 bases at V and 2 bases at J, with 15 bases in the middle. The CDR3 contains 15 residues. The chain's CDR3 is CASSTVGGRAYEQYF. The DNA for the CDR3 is TGTGCCAGTAGTACCGTGGGGGGGCGAGCCTACGAGCAGTACTTC.

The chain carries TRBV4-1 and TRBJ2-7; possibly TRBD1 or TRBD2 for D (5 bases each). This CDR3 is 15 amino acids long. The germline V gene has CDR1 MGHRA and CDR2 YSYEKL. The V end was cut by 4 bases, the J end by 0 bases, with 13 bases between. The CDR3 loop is CASSRGTVSSYEQYF. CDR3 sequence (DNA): TGCGCCAGCAGCCGTGGGACCGTAAGCTCCTACGAGCAGTACTTC.

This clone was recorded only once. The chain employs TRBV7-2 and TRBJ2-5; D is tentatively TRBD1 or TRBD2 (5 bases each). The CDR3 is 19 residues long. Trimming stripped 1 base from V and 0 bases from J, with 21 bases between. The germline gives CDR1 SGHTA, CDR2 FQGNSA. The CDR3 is CASSLVRGFLGRDQETQYF. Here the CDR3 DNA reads TGTGCCAGCAGCTTAGTCCGGGGCTTTTTGGGCAGGGACCAAGAGACCCAGTACTTC.

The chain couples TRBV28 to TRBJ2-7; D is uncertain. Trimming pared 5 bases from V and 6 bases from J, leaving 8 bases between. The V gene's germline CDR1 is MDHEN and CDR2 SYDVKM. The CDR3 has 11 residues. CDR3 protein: CASSPRLEQYF. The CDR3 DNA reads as TGTGCCAGCAGTCCCCGACTCGAGCAGTACTTC.

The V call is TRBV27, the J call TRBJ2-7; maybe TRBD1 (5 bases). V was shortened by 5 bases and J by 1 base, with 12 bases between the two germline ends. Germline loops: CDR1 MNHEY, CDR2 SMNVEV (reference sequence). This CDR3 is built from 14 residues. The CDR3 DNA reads TGTGCCAGCAGTGACCAGGGATTGTCCTACGAGCAGTACTTC. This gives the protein CASSDQGLSYEQYF.

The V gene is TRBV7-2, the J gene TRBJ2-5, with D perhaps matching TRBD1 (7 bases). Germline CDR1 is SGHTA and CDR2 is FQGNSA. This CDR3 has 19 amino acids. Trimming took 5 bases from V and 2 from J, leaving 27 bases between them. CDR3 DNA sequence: TGTGCCAGCAGCCCCCCCGACCAGGGGGGCTGGTGGGTACAAGAGACCCAGTACTTC. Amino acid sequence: CASSPPDQGGWWVQETQYF.

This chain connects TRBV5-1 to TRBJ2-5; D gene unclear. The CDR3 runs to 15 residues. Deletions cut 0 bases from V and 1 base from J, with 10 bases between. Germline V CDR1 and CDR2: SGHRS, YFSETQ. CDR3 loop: CASSLAGRSQETQYF. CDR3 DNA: TGCGCCAGCAGCTTGGCCGGTCGTAGCCAAGAGACCCAGTACTTC.

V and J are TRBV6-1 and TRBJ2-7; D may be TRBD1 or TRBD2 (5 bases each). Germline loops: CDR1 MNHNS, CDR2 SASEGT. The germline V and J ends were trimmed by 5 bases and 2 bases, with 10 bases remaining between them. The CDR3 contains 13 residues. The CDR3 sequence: CASSFGATYEQYF. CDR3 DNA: TGTGCCAGCAGTTTCGGGGCCACCTACGAGCAGTACTTC.

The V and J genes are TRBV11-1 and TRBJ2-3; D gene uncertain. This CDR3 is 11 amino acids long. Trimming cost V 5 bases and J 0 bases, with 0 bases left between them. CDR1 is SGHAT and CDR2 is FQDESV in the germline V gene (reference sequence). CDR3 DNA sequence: TGTGCCAGCAGCAGCACAGATACGCAGTATTTT. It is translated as CASSSTDTQYF. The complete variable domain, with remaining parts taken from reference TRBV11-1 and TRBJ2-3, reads EAEVAQSPRYKITEKSQAVAFWCDPISGHATLYWYRQILGQGPELLVQFQDESVVDDSQLPKDRFSAERLKGVDSTLKIQPAELGDSAMYLCASSSTDTQYFGPGTRLTVL.

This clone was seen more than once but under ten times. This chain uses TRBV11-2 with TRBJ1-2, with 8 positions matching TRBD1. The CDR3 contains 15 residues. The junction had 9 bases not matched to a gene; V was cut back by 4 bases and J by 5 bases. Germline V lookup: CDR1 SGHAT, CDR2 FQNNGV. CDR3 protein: CASSSTDRGRYGYTF. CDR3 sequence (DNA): TGTGCCAGCAGCTCCACTGACAGGGGCCGTTATGGCTACACCTTC.

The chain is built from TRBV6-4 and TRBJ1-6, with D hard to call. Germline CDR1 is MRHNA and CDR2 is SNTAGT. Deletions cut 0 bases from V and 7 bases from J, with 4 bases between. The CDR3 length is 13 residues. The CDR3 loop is CASSDSANSPLHF. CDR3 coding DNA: TGTGCCAGCAGTGACTCGGCCAATTCACCCCTCCACTTT.

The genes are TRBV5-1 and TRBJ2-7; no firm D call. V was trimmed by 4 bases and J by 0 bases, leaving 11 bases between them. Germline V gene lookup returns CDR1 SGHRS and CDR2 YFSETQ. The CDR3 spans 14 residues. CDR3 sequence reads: CASSIDTDSYEQYF. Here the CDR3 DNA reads TGCGCCAGCAGCATAGACACCGACTCCTACGAGCAGTACTTC.

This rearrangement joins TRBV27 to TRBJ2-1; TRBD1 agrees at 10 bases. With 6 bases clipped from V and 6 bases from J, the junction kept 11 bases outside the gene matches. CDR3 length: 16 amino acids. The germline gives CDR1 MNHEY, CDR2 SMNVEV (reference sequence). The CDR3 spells CASSTISGTGVNEQFF. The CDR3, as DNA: TGTGCCAGCAGCACGATCTCCGGGACAGGGGTCAATGAGCAGTTCTTC.

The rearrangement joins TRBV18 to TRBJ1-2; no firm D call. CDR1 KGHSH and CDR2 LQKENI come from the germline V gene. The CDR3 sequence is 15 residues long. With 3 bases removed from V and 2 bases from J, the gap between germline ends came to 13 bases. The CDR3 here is CASSPVPRGNYGYTF. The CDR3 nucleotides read TGTGCCAGCTCACCCGTCCCCCGAGGGAACTATGGCTACACCTTC.

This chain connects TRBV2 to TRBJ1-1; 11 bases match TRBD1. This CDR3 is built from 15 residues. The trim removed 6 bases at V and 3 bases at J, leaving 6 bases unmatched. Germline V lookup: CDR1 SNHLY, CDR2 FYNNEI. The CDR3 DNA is TGTGCCAGCAGGGACCCGGGACAGGGGGACACTGAAGCTTTCTTT. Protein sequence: CASRDPGQGDTEAFF.

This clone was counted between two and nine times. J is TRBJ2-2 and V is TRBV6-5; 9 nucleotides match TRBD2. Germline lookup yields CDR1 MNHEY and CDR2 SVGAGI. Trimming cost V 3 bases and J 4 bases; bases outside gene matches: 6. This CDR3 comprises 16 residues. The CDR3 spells CASSYDGTSLTGELFF. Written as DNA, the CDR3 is TGTGCCAGCAGTTATGACGGGACTAGCCTCACCGGGGAGCTGTTTTTT.

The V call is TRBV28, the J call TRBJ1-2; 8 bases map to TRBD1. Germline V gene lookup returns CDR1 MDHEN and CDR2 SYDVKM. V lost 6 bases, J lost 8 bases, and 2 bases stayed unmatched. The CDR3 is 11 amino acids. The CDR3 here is CASRTGVGYTF. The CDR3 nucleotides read TGTGCCAGCAGGACAGGGGTCGGCTACACCTTC.

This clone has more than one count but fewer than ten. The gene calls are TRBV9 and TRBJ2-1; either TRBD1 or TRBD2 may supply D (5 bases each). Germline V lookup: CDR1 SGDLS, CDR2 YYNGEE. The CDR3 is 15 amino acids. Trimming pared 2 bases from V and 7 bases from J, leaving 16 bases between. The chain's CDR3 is CASSVDTGQGNEQFF. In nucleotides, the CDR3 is TGTGCCAGCAGCGTGGATACGGGGCAGGGTAATGAGCAGTTCTTC.

The CDR3 protein is CASSLTAIQETQYF. CDR3 bases: TGTGCCAGCAGCTTAACGGCGATCCAAGAGACCCAGTACTTC. The chain combines TRBV13 with TRBJ2-5; D uncertain. The CDR3 consists of 14 residues. V lost 2 bases and J 1 base, leaving 8 bases between the germline ends. CDR1 is PRHDT and CDR2 is FYEKMQ in the germline V gene (reference sequence).

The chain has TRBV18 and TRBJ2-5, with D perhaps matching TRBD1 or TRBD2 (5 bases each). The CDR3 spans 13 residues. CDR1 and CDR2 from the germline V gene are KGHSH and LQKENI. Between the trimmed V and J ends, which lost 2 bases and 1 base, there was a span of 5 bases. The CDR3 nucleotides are TGTGCCAGCTCACCAGGGGGCCAAGAGACCCAGTACTTC. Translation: CASSPGGQETQYF.

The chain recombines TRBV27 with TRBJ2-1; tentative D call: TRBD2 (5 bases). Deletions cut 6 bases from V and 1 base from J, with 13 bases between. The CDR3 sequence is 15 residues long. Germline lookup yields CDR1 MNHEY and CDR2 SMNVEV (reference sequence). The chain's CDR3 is CASSRTPPSYNEQFF. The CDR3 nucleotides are TGTGCCAGCAGCAGGACTCCCCCGTCCTACAATGAGCAGTTCTTC.

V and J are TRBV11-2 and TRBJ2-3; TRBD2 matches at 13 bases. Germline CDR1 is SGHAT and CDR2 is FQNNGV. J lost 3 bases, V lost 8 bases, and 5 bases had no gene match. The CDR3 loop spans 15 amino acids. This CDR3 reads CASGWGLAGTDTQYF. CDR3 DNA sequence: TGTGCCAGCGGGTGGGGACTAGCGGGAACAGATACGCAGTATTTT.

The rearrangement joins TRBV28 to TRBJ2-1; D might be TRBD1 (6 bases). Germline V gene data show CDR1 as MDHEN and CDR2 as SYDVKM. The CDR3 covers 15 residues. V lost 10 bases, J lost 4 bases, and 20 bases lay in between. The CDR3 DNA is TGTGCCACCGACAGGTCCCCGGGGCCATACAATGAGCAGTTCTTC. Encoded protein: CATDRSPGPYNEQFF.